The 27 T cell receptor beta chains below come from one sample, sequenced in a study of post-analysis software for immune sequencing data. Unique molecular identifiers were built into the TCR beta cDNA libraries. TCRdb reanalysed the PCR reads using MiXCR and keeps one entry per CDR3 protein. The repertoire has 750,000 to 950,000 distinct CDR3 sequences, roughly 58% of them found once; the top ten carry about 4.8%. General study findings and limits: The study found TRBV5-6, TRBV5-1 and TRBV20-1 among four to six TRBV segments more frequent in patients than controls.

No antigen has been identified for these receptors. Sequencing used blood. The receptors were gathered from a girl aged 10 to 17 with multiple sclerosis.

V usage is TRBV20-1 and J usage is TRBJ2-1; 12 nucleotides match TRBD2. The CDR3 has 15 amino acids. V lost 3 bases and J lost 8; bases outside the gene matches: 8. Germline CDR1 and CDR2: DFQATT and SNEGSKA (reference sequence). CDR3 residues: CSASPTSGSTYEQFF. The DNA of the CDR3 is TGCAGTGCTAGCCCGACTAGCGGGAGTACGTATGAGCAGTTCTTC.

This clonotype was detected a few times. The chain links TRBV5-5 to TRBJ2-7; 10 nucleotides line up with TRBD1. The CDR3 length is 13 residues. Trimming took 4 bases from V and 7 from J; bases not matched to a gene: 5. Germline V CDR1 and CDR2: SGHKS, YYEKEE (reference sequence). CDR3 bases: TGTGCCAGCAGCGCGGGACAGGGGAATGAGCAGTACTTC. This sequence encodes CASSAGQGNEQYF.

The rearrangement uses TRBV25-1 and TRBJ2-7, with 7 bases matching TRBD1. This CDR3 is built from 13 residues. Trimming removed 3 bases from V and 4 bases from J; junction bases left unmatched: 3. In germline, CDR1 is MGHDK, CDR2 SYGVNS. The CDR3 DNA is TGTGCCAGCAGTGAGGGCAGGGGGTACGAGCAGTACTTC. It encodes CASSEGRGYEQYF.

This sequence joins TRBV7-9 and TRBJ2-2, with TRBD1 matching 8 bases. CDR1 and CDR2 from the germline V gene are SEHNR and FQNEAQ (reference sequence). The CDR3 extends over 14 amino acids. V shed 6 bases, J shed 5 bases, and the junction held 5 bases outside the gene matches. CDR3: CASRGTGKTGELFF. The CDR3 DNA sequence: TGTGCCAGCAGGGGGACAGGAAAAACCGGGGAGCTGTTTTTT.

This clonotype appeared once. CDR3 bases: TGTGCCAGCAGTTTTCTAGCGGGAGGGAAGAATGAGCAGTTCTTC. Protein sequence: CASSFLAGGKNEQFF. The rearrangement uses TRBV6-5 and TRBJ2-1; 12 nucleotides agree with TRBD2. From germline, CDR1 is MNHEY and CDR2 SVGAGI. V shed 4 bases, J shed 7 bases, and the junction held 5 bases outside the gene matches. CDR3 size: 15 residues.

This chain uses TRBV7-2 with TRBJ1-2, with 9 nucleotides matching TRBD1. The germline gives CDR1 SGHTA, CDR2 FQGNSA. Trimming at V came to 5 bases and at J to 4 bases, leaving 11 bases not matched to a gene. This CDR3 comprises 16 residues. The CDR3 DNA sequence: TGTGCCAGCAGCCTCCAAGGACAGGGGACTATCTATGGCTACACCTTC. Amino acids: CASSLQGQGTIYGYTF.

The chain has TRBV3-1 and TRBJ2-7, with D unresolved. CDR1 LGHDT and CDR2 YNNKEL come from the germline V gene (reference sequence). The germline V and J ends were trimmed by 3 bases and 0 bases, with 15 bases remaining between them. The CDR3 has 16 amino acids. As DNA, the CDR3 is TGTGCCAGCAGCCAGCCCGGGCACGGAAGCTCCTACGAGCAGTACTTC. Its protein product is CASSQPGHGSSYEQYF.

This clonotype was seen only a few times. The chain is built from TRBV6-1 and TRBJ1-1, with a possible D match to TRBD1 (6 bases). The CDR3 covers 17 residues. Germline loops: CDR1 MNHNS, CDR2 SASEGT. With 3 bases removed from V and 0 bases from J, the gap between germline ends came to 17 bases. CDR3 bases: TGTGCCAGCAGTGACAGGGGTCCTCCTTCTATGAACACTGAAGCTTTCTTT. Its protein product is CASSDRGPPSMNTEAFF.

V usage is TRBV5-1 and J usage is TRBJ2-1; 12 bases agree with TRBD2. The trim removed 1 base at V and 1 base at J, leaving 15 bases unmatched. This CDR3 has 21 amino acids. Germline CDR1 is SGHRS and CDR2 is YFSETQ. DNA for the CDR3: TGCGCCAGCAGCTTGTATATAGCTAGCGGGGGGGCTAGAAGGTCCTACAATGAGCAGTTCTTC. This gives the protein CASSLYIASGGARRSYNEQFF.

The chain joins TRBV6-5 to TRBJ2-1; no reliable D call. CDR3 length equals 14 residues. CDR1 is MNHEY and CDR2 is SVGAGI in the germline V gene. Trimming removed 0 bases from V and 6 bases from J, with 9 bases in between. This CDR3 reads CASSYSVDGNEQFF. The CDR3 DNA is TGTGCCAGCAGTTACTCGGTAGACGGCAATGAGCAGTTCTTC.

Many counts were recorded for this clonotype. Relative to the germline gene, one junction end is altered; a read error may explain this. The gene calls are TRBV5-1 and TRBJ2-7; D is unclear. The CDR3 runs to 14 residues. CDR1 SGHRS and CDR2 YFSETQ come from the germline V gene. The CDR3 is CASSSTGSSYEQYF. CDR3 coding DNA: TGTGCCAGCAGCTCTACTGGCAGCTCCTACGAGCAGTACTTC.

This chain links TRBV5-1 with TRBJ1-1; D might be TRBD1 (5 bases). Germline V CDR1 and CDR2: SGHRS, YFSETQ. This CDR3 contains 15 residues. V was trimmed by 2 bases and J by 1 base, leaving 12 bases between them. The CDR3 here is CASSFRTTENTEAFF. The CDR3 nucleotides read TGCGCCAGCAGCTTTCGCACGACAGAGAACACTGAAGCTTTCTTT. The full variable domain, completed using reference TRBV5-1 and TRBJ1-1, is KAGVTQTPRYLIKTRGQQVTLSCSPISGHRSVSWYQQTPGQGLQFLFEYFSETQRNKGNFPGRFSGRQFSNSRSEMNVSTLELGDSALYLCASSFRTTENTEAFFGQGTRLTVV.

The CDR3: CASRLLAGVNEQYF. In nucleotides, the CDR3 is TGTGCCAGCAGACTCCTAGCGGGAGTCAACGAGCAGTACTTC. The V and J genes are TRBV27 and TRBJ2-7; TRBD2 matches at 10 bases. CDR1 is MNHEY, CDR2 SMNVEV, per germline (reference sequence). This CDR3 spans 14 amino acids. With V trimmed by 6 bases and J by 5 bases, 7 bases remained unmatched.

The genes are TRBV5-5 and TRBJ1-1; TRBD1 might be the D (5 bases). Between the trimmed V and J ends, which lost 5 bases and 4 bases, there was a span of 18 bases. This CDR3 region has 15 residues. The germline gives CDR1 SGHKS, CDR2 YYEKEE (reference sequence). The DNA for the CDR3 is TGTGCCAGCAGTCTTGAGAGGCAAGGGGCCACTGAAGCTTTCTTT. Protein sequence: CASSLERQGATEAFF.

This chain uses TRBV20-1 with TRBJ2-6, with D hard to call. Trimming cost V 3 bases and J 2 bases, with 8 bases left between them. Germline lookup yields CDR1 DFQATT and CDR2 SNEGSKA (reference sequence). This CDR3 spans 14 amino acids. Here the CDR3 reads CSARSAPGANVLTF. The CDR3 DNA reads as TGCAGTGCTAGGTCGGCCCCTGGGGCCAACGTCCTGACTTTC.

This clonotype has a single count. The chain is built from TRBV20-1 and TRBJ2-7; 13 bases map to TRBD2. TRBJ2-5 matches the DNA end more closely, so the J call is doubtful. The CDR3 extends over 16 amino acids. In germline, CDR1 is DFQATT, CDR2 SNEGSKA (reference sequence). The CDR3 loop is CSATGTSGTGRETQYF. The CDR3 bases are TGCAGTGCGACCGGGACTAGCGGGACTGGGAGAGAGACCCAGTACTTC.

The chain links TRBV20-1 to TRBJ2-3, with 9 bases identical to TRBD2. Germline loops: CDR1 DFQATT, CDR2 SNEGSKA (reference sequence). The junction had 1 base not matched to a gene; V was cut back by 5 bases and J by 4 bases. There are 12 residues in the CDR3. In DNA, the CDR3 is TGCAGTGCTGGCGGGAGGGCAGATACGCAGTATTTT. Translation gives CSAGGRADTQYF.

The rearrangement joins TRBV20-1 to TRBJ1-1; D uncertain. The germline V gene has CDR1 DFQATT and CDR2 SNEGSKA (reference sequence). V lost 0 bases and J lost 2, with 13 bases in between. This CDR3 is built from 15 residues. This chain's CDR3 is CSARDYDSPNTEAFF. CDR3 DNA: TGCAGTGCTAGAGATTATGATTCACCCAACACTGAAGCTTTCTTT.

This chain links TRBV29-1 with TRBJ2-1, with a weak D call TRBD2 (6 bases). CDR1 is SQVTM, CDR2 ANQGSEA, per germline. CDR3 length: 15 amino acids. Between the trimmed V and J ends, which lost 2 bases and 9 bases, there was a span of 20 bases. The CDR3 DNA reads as TGCAGCGTTGAAAGCAGGAACGGGGGATCGGGTGAGCAGTTCTTC. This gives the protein CSVESRNGGSGEQFF.

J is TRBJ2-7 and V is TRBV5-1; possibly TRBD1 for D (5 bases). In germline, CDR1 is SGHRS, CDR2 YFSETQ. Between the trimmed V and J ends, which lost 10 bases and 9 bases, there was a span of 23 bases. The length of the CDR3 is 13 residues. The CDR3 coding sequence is TGCGCCGACAGCTTGCGTCCCGACCAAAGGCAGTACTTC. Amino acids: CADSLRPDQRQYF.

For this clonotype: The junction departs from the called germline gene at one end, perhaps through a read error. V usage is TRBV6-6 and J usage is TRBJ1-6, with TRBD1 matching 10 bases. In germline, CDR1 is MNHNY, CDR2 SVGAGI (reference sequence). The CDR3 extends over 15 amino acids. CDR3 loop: CASSRPGQGNSPPHF. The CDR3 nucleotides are TGTGCCAGCAGTCGACCGGGACAGGGGAATTCACCCCCCCACTTT.

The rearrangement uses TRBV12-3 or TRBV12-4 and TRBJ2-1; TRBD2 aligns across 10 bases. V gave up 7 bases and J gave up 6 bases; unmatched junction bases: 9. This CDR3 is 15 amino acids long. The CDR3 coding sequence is TGTGCCAGCAACCATCTAGCGGGAGTGCTCAATGAGCAGTTCTTC. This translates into CASNHLAGVLNEQFF.

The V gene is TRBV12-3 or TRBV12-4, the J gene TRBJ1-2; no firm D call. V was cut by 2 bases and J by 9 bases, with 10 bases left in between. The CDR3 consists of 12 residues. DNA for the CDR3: TGTGCCAGCAGTTTAAACGGCTTGAGCTACACCTTC. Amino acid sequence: CASSLNGLSYTF.

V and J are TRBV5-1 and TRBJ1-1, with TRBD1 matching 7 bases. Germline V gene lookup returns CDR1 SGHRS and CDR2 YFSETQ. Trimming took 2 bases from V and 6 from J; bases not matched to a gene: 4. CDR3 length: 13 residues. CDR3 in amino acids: CASSFPGTAEAFF. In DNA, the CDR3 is TGCGCCAGCAGCTTCCCCGGGACAGCTGAAGCTTTCTTT.

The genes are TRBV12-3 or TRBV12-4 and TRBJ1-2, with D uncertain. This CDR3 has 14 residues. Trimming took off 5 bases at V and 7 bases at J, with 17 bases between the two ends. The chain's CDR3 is CASSLDPYYGGYTF. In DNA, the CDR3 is TGTGCCAGCAGTCTCGACCCTTACTACGGTGGCTACACCTTC.

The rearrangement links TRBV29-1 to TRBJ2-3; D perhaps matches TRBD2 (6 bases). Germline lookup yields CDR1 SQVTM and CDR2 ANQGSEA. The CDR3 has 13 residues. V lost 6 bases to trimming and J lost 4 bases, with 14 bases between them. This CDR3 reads CSVGGGVADTQYF. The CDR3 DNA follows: TGCAGCGTGGGCGGCGGGGTGGCAGATACGCAGTATTTT.

CDR3 coding DNA: TGCAGTGCTAGGGCCGAGCAAGGACTAGCGGCCTACGAGCAGTACTTC. It is translated as CSARAEQGLAAYEQYF. V usage is TRBV20-1 and J usage is TRBJ2-4; 10 nucleotides line up with TRBD2. The DNA end is more similar to TRBJ2-7, so the J call may be wrong. The CDR3 extends over 16 amino acids. Germline V gene sequence: CDR1 DFQATT, CDR2 SNEGSKA (reference sequence).